The rows below give T cell receptor beta chains drawn from one sample of a study of early T cells in non-severe SARS-CoV-2 infection. TCRdb reprocessed the 5' RACE reads via MiXCR and lists one record per CDR3 protein. The sample lists 50,000 to 65,000 distinct CDR3 sequences, about 11% seen once, with roughly 3% in the top ten. Sequenced material: whole blood, taken at baseline. These receptors originate from an adult who was a healthcare worker with PCR-confirmed SARS-CoV-2 infection or an uninfected control (not recorded which). CDR3s include the opening cysteine and the closing phenylalanine or tryptophan. D genes are given only for firm matches. The size of a clone is reported for some rows only, either as once, few or many, or as a class for expanded clones.

D gene	clone size	V gene	J gene	CDR3 DNA	CDR3 protein
NA	few	TRBV19	TRBJ2-7	TGTGCCAGTAGTACCCGGCGAGGCCCCTACGAGCAGTACTTC	CASSTRRGPYEQYF
NA	NA	TRBV6-6	TRBJ2-5	TGTGCCACCCGTAATCGAAGCCCAGAGACCCAGTACTTC	CATRNRSPETQYF
TRBD1	NA	TRBV6-1	TRBJ2-7	TGTGCCAGCAGTCACCGGGACAGAGCCTACGAGCAGTACTTC	CASSHRDRAYEQYF
TRBD1	many	TRBV5-1	TRBJ1-2	TGCGCCAGCAGCCACACGACAGGGTACTATGGCTACACCTTC	CASSHTTGYYGYTF
NA	few	TRBV10-3	TRBJ1-6	TGTGCCATCAGTCCTCCCGTCGCGGCAGGGTTTCCTTCACCCCTCCACTTT	CAISPPVAAGFPSPLHF
TRBD2	NA	TRBV7-6	TRBJ2-3	TGTGCCAGCAGCCAGCGACCGGGACTAGCGGTCACAGATACGCAGTATTTT	CASSQRPGLAVTDTQYF
NA	NA	TRBV3-1	TRBJ2-2	TGTGCCAGCAGCGGAGGCCGGTCTCGGGTCGGGGAGCTGTTTTTT	CASSGGRSRVGELFF
NA	few	TRBV7-9	TRBJ1-2	TGTGCCAGCAGCTTAACCGGGATCAACTATGGCTACACCTTC	CASSLTGINYGYTF
TRBD2	many	TRBV11-2	TRBJ2-4	TGTGCCAGCAGCCCCGGGGACTTAGCGGGGAAGAGAGCCAAAAACATTCAGTACTTC	CASSPGDLAGKRAKNIQYF
TRBD1	NA	TRBV7-2	TRBJ2-7	TGTGCCAGCTTACCGGACAGGGGGATACTTTTCTCCTACGAGCAGTACTTC	CASLPDRGILFSYEQYF
TRBD1	NA	TRBV19	TRBJ1-2	TGTGCCAGTAGTATCGGGACAGGGTTGGGCTACACCTTC	CASSIGTGLGYTF
NA	few	TRBV2	TRBJ2-2	TGTGCCACCCAGGGACTTTTGAACACCGGGGAGCTGTTTTTT	CATQGLLNTGELFF
TRBD1	few	TRBV10-3	TRBJ2-1	TGTGCCATCAGTTCCCGACAGGGGGTTGATCATGAGCAGTTCTTC	CAISSRQGVDHEQFF
NA	few	TRBV7-2	TRBJ2-1	TGTGCCAGCAGCTTAGCGTATGGGTGGGAGCAGTTCTTC	CASSLAYGWEQFF
NA	NA	TRBV12-3/TRBV12-4	TRBJ1-5	TGTGCCAGCAGTTTACCAGGGACGGGCAATCAGCCCCAGCATTTT	CASSLPGTGNQPQHF
TRBD1	NA	TRBV6-2/TRBV6-3	TRBJ1-5	TGTGCCAGCAGTCCCCGCGGGACAGGGTCGTACCAGCCCCAGCATTTT	CASSPRGTGSYQPQHF
NA	many	TRBV7-8	TRBJ1-1	TGTGCCAGCAGCGATGTAAGAATGACACCTCTTTCTGAAGCTTTCTTT	CASSDVRMTPLSEAFF
TRBD1	NA	TRBV12-5	TRBJ1-4	TGTGCTAGTGGACTGACAGGGACTAATGAAAAACTGTTTTTT	CASGLTGTNEKLFF
NA	many	TRBV12-5	TRBJ2-1	TGTGCTAGTAGCCAGAGCTCCTACAATGAGCAGTTCTTC	CASSQSSYNEQFF
NA	few	TRBV29-1	TRBJ2-7	TGCAGCGCCCTCCTTGCCTACGAGCAGTACTTC	CSALLAYEQYF
TRBD1	many	TRBV20-1	TRBJ2-7	TGCAGTGCTAGCCCCCCAGGGGGCGACGAGCAGTACTTC	CSASPPGGDEQYF
NA	many	TRBV6-6	TRBJ2-3	TGTGCCAGCAGTTACCCCGTTCGGAGCACAGATACGCAGTATTTT	CASSYPVRSTDTQYF
TRBD2	many	TRBV20-1	TRBJ2-3	TGCAGTGCTAGGTCTAGCGGGGACACAGATACGCAGTATTTT	CSARSSGDTDTQYF
NA	few	TRBV6-2/TRBV6-3	TRBJ2-5	TGTGCCAGCAGGGATGACTTGTTGTCGACCCAGTACTTC	CASRDDLLSTQYF
TRBD1	few	TRBV29-1	TRBJ1-1	TGCAGCGTTGCGGGACAGGGTCTTGAAGCTTTCTTT	CSVAGQGLEAFF
TRBD1	few	TRBV18	TRBJ2-5	TGTGCCAGCTCACCTGGACAGGGAGTCGAGACCCAGTACTTC	CASSPGQGVETQYF
TRBD1	NA	TRBV3-1	TRBJ1-2	TGTGCCAGCAGCCTGTTTGGGACAGGGGGTAACTATGGCTACACCTTC	CASSLFGTGGNYGYTF
NA	NA	TRBV5-1	TRBJ2-5	TGCGCCAGCAGCCCAAGAACGTCGCTGGAGACCCAGTACTTC	CASSPRTSLETQYF
TRBD2	NA	TRBV9	TRBJ2-1	TGTGCCAGCAGCGTTAGCGGGGGGGCATCACCCAAGCAGTTCTTC	CASSVSGGASPKQFF
NA	few	TRBV5-1	TRBJ2-1	TGCGCCAGCAGCTTGTCGCCAGGGGATGAGCAGTTCTTC	CASSLSPGDEQFF
NA	few	TRBV27	TRBJ2-5	TGTGCCAGCAGTTTTGACAGCGATCTGGTTCTAGGGACCCAGTACTTC	CASSFDSDLVLGTQYF
NA	few	TRBV2	TRBJ1-6	TGTGCCAGCAGGCCAAATGGGGGCGATAATTCACCCCTCCACTTT	CASRPNGGDNSPLHF
NA	few	TRBV6-5	TRBJ2-1	TGTGCCAGCAACGGGCCAGGCTGGCCTAATGAGCAGTTCTTC	CASNGPGWPNEQFF
NA	many	TRBV25-1	TRBJ2-6	TGTGCCAGCAGTGATTCAGGGTTCTCTGGGGCCAACGTCCTGACTTTC	CASSDSGFSGANVLTF
NA	few	TRBV4-3	TRBJ2-1	TGCGCCAGCAGCCAAGGGGGAGGGCGGGACAGTTTGGGTGAGCAGTTCTTC	CASSQGGGRDSLGEQFF
NA	many	TRBV7-2	TRBJ2-1	TGTGCCAGCAGCTTAGAGGCCGCGGGGCCCCACAATGAGCAGTTCTTC	CASSLEAAGPHNEQFF
TRBD2	NA	TRBV7-9	TRBJ2-3	TGTGCCAGCAGCCCATGGACTAGCGGGGGCCCAGATACGCAGTATTTT	CASSPWTSGGPDTQYF
NA	few	TRBV7-9	TRBJ1-1	TGTGCCAGCACTGGGGGCACTGAAGCTTTCTTT	CASTGGTEAFF
NA	NA	TRBV4-1	TRBJ2-5	TGCGCCAGCAGCCAAGCGATCCAAATCGAGACCCAGTACTTC	CASSQAIQIETQYF
NA	NA	TRBV7-3	TRBJ1-1	TGTGCCAGCAGCTTAAGCTGGGGGGACACTGAAGCTTTCTTT	CASSLSWGDTEAFF
NA	many	TRBV11-2	TRBJ2-1	TGTGCCAGCAGCTTAACGACCCCTCAGCCGACACCGAGACGAGTAAATGAGCAGTTCTTC	CASSLTTPQPTPRRVNEQFF
TRBD2	NA	TRBV20-1	TRBJ2-7	TGCAGTGCTAGGGCGGGGGGCATCCACGAGCAGTACTTC	CSARAGGIHEQYF
TRBD1	few	TRBV20-1	TRBJ2-5	TGCAGTGCATACCCGGGACAGGGGCAAGAGACCCAGTACTTC	CSAYPGQGQETQYF
NA	NA	TRBV3-1	TRBJ2-3	TGTGCCAGCAGCCGAAGCCAAGGTACGCAGTATTTT	CASSRSQGTQYF
NA	many	TRBV5-1	TRBJ2-3	TGCGCCAGCAGCTCAGGACAGCAGACGGATACGCAGTATTTT	CASSSGQQTDTQYF
NA	few	TRBV5-4	TRBJ2-3	TGTGCCAGCAGCTTGGGTCAGGGGCCCCCTGGCACAGATACGCAGTATTTT	CASSLGQGPPGTDTQYF
NA	NA	TRBV12-3/TRBV12-4	TRBJ1-1	TGTGCCAGCAGTCCCCTTACGAACACTGAAGCTTTCTTT	CASSPLTNTEAFF
TRBD2	NA	TRBV2	TRBJ2-1	TGTGCCAGCAGCACGGGGGGGAGCTCCTACAATGAGCAGTTCTTC	CASSTGGSSYNEQFF
NA	many	TRBV7-6	TRBJ1-6	TGTGCCAGCAGCTTCTGGTCCCCTTATAATTCACCCCTCCACTTT	CASSFWSPYNSPLHF
NA	NA	TRBV20-1	TRBJ2-3	TGCAGTGCTAGAGTTCCGGGACTCACAGATACGCAGTATTTT	CSARVPGLTDTQYF
NA	NA	TRBV7-9	TRBJ1-1	TGTGCCAGCAGCTTAGGAGGGATGGGTGAAGCTTTCTTT	CASSLGGMGEAFF
NA	many	TRBV19	TRBJ2-5	TGTGCCAGTAGTATCCGGGGGACTTCCTACCCAAGAGAGACCCAGTACTTC	CASSIRGTSYPRETQYF
TRBD2	few	TRBV7-2	TRBJ2-5	TGTGCCAGCAGCTTGGACCTAGCGGGGGGTATCCAAGAGACCCAGTACTTC	CASSLDLAGGIQETQYF
NA	NA	TRBV10-3	TRBJ1-1	TGTGCCATCACCTTCGACAGATTGAACACTGAAGCTTTCTTT	CAITFDRLNTEAFF
TRBD2	NA	TRBV19	TRBJ2-3	TGTGCCAGTAGCTGGACTAGCGGGGGCTCGGTCACAGATACGCAGTATTTT	CASSWTSGGSVTDTQYF